This T cell receptor beta chain was documented in a study of human versus mouse CDR3 diversity and MHC coevolution. Study-wide results and caveats: iCHAO1 estimated the human TCR beta repertoire at roughly 1.5 million clonotypes.

A remark on this clone: Its antigen is as yet unknown.

Only in-frame clones appear in the TCRdb table, and some are missing; sequencing was by immunoSEQ multiplex PCR. The sample has over 60,000 clones, 80% to 95% seen once. Germline V gene data show CDR1 as KGHSH and CDR2 as LQKENI. The CDR3 totals 13 residues. V gave up 5 bases and J gave up 2 bases, with 9 bases separating them. The clonotype originates from a person aged 25 to 69 in good health. V is TRBV18 and J is TRBJ1-2; D unresolved. The specimen sequenced was naive CD4+ T cells from blood. Regarding subset: CD45RO-negative CD62L-positive naive CD4 T cells. The CDR3 sequence is CASSNDMNYGYTF. CDR3 nucleotide sequence: TGTGCCAGCTCAAATGACATGAACTATGGCTACACCTTC. The full variable domain, its missing parts supplied by reference TRBV18 and TRBJ1-2, is NAGVMQNPRHLVRRRGQEARLRCSPMKGHSHVYWYRQLPEEGLKFMVYLQKENIIDESGMPKERFSAEFPKEGPSILRIQQVVRGDSAAYFCASSNDMNYGYTFGSGTRLTVV.